The next 18 T cell receptor beta chains were all read from a single sample in a study of radiation and T cells in renal cell carcinoma. Clones were read by immunoSEQ multiplex PCR, and TCRdb kept only the in-frame ones, dropping some. The sample lists nearly 20,000 clones, approximately 62% occurring once. Treatment: 15 Gy SBRT to primary tumor, nephrectomy 4 weeks later. Sequencing was performed on tumor tissue, taken from a patient whose treatment included radiotherapy and nephrectomy. The receptors stem from a woman in her seventies with renal cell carcinoma.

This clone came up a few times. CDR3 nucleotide sequence: TGTGCCAGCAGTGAAGTCGGGGCGGCGAACACCGGGGAGCTGTTTTTT. This gives the protein CASSEVGAANTGELFF. The rearrangement links TRBV28 to TRBJ2-2, with D perhaps given as TRBD1 or TRBD2 (5 bases each). CDR1 MDHEN and CDR2 SYDVKM come from the germline V gene. Trimming took off 5 bases at V and 0 bases at J, with 13 bases between the two ends. The length of the CDR3 is 16 residues.

The chain uses TRBV4-3 and TRBJ2-3, with D tentatively TRBD1 or TRBD2 (5 bases each). The CDR3 is 16 amino acids. Looked up from germline, CDR1 is LGHNA and CDR2 is YSLEER. V dropped 1 base and J dropped 3 bases, with 14 bases sitting between them. The CDR3 DNA sequence: TGCGCCAGCAGCCAAGGGACGGGGCCGGGAACAGATACGCAGTATTTT. Residues: CASSQGTGPGTDTQYF.

This rearrangement joins TRBV2 to TRBJ2-5, with a possible D match to TRBD1 (5 bases). The DNA end is more similar to TRBJ2-7, so the J call may be wrong. CDR3 length: 14 amino acids. From germline, CDR1 is SNHLY and CDR2 FYNNEI. The CDR3 loop is CASIEQETSYEQYF. The DNA for the CDR3 is TGTGCCAGCATCGAACAGGAAACTTCCTACGAGCAGTACTTC.

The gene calls are TRBV7-2 and TRBJ2-7; D is undetermined. The CDR3 loop spans 14 amino acids. Germline V gene sequence: CDR1 SGHTA, CDR2 FQGNSA. V dropped 5 bases and J dropped 12 bases, with 23 bases sitting between them. The CDR3 sequence: CASSADTSGRLRYF. The DNA for the CDR3 is TGTGCCAGCAGCGCTGACACGTCCGGTCGTCTGCGGTACTTC.

This chain links TRBV7-8 with TRBJ2-1, with TRBD2 matching 7 bases. The CDR3 loop spans 20 amino acids. J gave up 8 bases and V 4 bases, and 26 bases lay outside the gene matches. The V gene's germline CDR1 is SGHVS and CDR2 FQNEAQ. The CDR3 sequence: CASSSPLEVAGEPEKDEQFF. CDR3 in DNA: TGTGCCAGCAGCTCCCCCTTAGAGGTGGCGGGGGAACCCGAAAAGGATGAGCAGTTCTTC.

This clone was observed a few times. This chain joins TRBV9 and TRBJ2-3, with D unresolved. Germline assignment: CDR1 SGDLS and CDR2 YYNGEE. The CDR3 has 13 amino acids. The V end was cut by 0 bases, the J end by 6 bases, with 8 bases between. In nucleotides, the CDR3 is TGTGCCAGCAGCGTAGCGTCCGGGGATACGCAGTATTTT. Translation gives CASSVASGDTQYF.

This sequence joins TRBV29-1 and TRBJ2-3; D is possibly TRBD1 (6 bases). The CDR3 contains 13 residues. Germline CDR1 and CDR2: SQVTM and ANQGSEA. The germline V and J ends were trimmed by 4 bases and 2 bases, with 10 bases remaining between them. CDR3 nucleotide sequence: TGCAGCGTTGGGACAGTACTCACAGATACGCAGTATTTT. Its translation is CSVGTVLTDTQYF.

This rearrangement joins TRBV14 to TRBJ1-5; D remains ambiguous. Germline values: CDR1 SGHDN, CDR2 FVKESK. Trimming shortened V by 2 bases and J by 5 bases, and 7 bases separated the two germline ends. CDR3 length equals 13 residues. The CDR3 region is CASSQFQDQPQHF. For the CDR3, the DNA is TGTGCCAGCAGCCAATTCCAGGATCAGCCCCAGCATTTT.

This clone has just a few counts. The chain is built from TRBV30 and TRBJ2-3, with D perhaps TRBD2 (6 bases). This CDR3 has 14 amino acids. V lost 4 bases, J lost 1 base, and 12 bases lay in between. CDR1 and CDR2 from the germline V gene are GTSNPN and SVGIG (reference sequence). The CDR3 nucleotides are TGTGCCTGGAAGGTAGCGGACCGCACAGATACGCAGTATTTT. Protein product: CAWKVADRTDTQYF.

The J gene is TRBJ1-2, the V gene TRBV6-6; D gene unclear. Germline V gene data show CDR1 as MNHNY and CDR2 as SVGAGI (reference sequence). V lost 2 bases, J lost 3 bases, and 4 bases lay in between. This CDR3 region has 12 residues. CDR3 sequence (DNA): TGTGCCAGCAGTTACAAGGACTATGGCTACACCTTC. Its protein is CASSYKDYGYTF.

The chain is built from TRBV30 and TRBJ2-2; TRBD1 matches 10 bases. With 8 bases clipped from V and 5 bases from J, the junction kept 2 bases outside the gene matches. The CDR3 loop spans 12 amino acids. Per germline, CDR1 GTSNPN and CDR2 SVGIG (reference sequence). CDR3 DNA: TGTGCCAGGGGACAGGGGACCGGGGAGCTGTTTTTT. This sequence encodes CARGQGTGELFF.

The chain uses TRBV11-3 and TRBJ1-2; D gene ambiguous. Germline CDR1 is SGHNT and CDR2 is YENEEA. The CDR3 covers 13 residues. The ends were cut back, 1 base at V and 8 bases at J, with 11 bases in the middle. The CDR3 is CASSLAPTRGYTF. CDR3 in DNA: TGTGCCAGCAGCTTAGCCCCGACTCGAGGCTACACCTTC.

This clone is medium-sized within its sample. The chain couples TRBV6-1 to TRBJ1-5; TRBD1 is a possible D gene (5 bases). CDR1 and CDR2 (germline): MNHNS, SASEGT. The V gene lost 4 bases and the J gene lost 7 bases, with 11 bases spanning the gap. This CDR3 has 13 residues. DNA for the CDR3: TGTGCCAGCAGTGTCAATCGGGACCAGCCCCAGCATTTT. Its protein product is CASSVNRDQPQHF.

This chain connects TRBV18 to TRBJ2-5; 10 nucleotides match TRBD2. The V gene end was trimmed by 3 bases and the J gene end by 5 bases; junction bases not matched to a gene: 6. CDR1 is KGHSH, CDR2 LQKENI, per germline. This CDR3 is built from 15 residues. CDR3 DNA: TGTGCCAGCTCACCGCGGACTAGCGGATTTGAGACCCAGTACTTC. Translation: CASSPRTSGFETQYF.

This chain joins TRBV6-5 and TRBJ1-1; no clear D. There are 13 residues in the CDR3. Between the trimmed V and J ends, which lost 6 bases and 1 base, there was a span of 9 bases. The germline CDR1 and CDR2 sequences are MNHEY and SVGAGI. The CDR3 reads CASSNYRNTEAFF. Written as DNA, the CDR3 is TGTGCCAGCAGCAATTACAGGAACACTGAAGCTTTCTTT.

V usage is TRBV29-1 and J usage is TRBJ2-2; 8 bases agree with TRBD2. V dropped 6 bases and J dropped 2; count of bases not matched to a gene: 5. The germline CDR1 and CDR2 sequences are SQVTM and ANQGSEA. The CDR3 totals 14 residues. CDR3 region: CSVLRGDNTGELFF. In nucleotides, the CDR3 is TGCAGCGTATTGCGGGGGGACAACACCGGGGAGCTGTTTTTT.

This clone was seen a single time. This chain joins TRBV25-1 and TRBJ1-1; D ambiguous. The CDR3 is 14 residues long. Germline V gene lookup returns CDR1 MGHDK and CDR2 SYGVNS. Deletions cut 2 bases from V and 7 bases from J, with 14 bases between. CDR3 protein: CASSERVFLGEAFF. CDR3 nucleotide sequence: TGTGCCAGCAGTGAAAGGGTTTTCCTCGGTGAAGCTTTCTTT.

The table lists this clone with a count of one. V usage is TRBV14 and J usage is TRBJ1-2; 7 positions agree with TRBD1. The CDR3 is 14 amino acids. The V and J ends lost 1 base and 7 bases, in that order; junction bases with no gene match: 6. Germline assignment: CDR1 SGHDN and CDR2 FVKESK. The CDR3 is CASSQVVRGAGYTF. The CDR3 nucleotides are TGTGCCAGCAGCCAAGTCGTCAGGGGGGCTGGCTACACCTTC.